This T cell receptor beta chain was found in a study of T cells in Graves' hyperthyroidism and ophthalmopathy. RNA transcripts gave rise to amplified TCR beta CDR3 regions. A set of HTBI primers served as the primers for a first-round RT-PCR of the TCR CDR3. TCRdb redid the calling of the multiplex PCR reads with MiXCR, one entry per CDR3 protein. The sample consists of roughly 800,000 distinct CDR3 sequences, roughly 40% of them appearing once. Germline V gene lookup returns CDR1 SGHVS and CDR2 FNYEAQ. This CDR3 is 14 amino acids long. The junction had 11 bases not matched to a gene; V was cut back by 5 bases and J by 8 bases. In this sample, this clonotype turned up many times.

This receptor was identified in a man between 18 and 35 years old with Graves' hyperthyroidism. Sequencing input: blood. This chain joins TRBV7-6 and TRBJ1-1; 7 bases align to TRBD1. The CDR3 DNA reads as TGTGCCAGCAGCCGTGACCCGGGACAGCCAGAAGCTTTCTTT. Translated: CASSRDPGQPEAFF.